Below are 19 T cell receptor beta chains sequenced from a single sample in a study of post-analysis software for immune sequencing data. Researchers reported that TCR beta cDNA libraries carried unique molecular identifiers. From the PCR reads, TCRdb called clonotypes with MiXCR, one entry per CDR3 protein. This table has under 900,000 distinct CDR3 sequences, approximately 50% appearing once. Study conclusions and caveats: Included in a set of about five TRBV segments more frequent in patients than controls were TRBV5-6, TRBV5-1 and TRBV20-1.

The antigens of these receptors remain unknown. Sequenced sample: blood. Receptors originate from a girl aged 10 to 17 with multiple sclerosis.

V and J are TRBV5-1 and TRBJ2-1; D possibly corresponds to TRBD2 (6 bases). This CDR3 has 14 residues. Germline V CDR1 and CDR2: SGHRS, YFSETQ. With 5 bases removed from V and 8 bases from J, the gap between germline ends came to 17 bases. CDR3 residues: CASRGGVAADEQFF. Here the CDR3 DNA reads TGCGCCAGCAGGGGGGGAGTGGCGGCCGATGAGCAGTTCTTC.

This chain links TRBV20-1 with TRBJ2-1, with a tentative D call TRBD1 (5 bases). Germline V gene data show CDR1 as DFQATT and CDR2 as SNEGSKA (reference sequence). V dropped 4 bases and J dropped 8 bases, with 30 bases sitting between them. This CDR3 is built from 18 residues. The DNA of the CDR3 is TGCAGTGCTACCCCAGCCCCCGCCCCGTACGCAGGGTTTGATGAGCAGTTCTTC. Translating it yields CSATPAPAPYAGFDEQFF.

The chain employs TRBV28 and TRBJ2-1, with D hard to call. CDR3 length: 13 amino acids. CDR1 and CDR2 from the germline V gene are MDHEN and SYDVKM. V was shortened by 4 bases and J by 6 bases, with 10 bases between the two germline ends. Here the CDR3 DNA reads TGTGCCAGCAGTTGTTTTGGGGTCAATGAGCAGTTCTTC. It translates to CASSCFGVNEQFF.

CDR3 in amino acids: CSVDTVRDNEQFF. CDR3 nucleotide sequence: TGCAGCGTTGACACAGTTCGGGACAATGAGCAGTTCTTC. The chain carries TRBV29-1 and TRBJ2-1; D unresolved. Trimming took off 3 bases at V and 5 bases at J, with 11 bases between the two ends. Germline V gene data show CDR1 as SQVTM and CDR2 as ANQGSEA. This CDR3 contains 13 residues.

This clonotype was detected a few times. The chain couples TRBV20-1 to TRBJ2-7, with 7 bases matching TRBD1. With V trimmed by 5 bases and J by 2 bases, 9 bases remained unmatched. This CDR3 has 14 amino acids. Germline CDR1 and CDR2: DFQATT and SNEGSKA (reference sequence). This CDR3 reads CSAVRDSSTYEQYF. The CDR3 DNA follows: TGCAGTGCTGTCCGGGACAGCTCTACCTACGAGCAGTACTTC.

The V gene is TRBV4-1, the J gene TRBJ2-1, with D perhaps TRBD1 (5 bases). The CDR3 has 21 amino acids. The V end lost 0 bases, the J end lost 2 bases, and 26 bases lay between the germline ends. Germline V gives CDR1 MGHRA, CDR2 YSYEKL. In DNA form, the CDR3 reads TGCGCCAGCAGCCAAGAAGCAGGGCTAGTTGGCAACTCAAGCCCCTACAATGAGCAGTTCTTC. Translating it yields CASSQEAGLVGNSSPYNEQFF.

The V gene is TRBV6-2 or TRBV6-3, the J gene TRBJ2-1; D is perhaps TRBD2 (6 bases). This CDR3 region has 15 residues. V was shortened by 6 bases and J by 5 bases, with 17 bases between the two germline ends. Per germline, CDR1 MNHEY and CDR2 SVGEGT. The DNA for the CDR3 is TGTGCCAGCAGCTCGGGGCCCAGGGAGGACAATGAGCAGTTCTTC. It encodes CASSSGPREDNEQFF.

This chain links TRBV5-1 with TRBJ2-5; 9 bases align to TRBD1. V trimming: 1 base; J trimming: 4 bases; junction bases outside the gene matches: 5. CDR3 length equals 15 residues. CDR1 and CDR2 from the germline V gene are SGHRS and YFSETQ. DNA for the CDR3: TGCGCCAGCAGCTTGAGGACAGGGGATGGAGAGACCCAGTACTTC. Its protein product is CASSLRTGDGETQYF.

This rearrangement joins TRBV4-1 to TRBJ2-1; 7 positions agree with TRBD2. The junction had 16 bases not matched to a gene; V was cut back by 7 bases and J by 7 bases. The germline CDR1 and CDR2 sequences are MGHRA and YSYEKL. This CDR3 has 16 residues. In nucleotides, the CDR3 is TGCGCCAGCACGGCGTCCACGCGGGAGATGCTGAATGAGCAGTTCTTC. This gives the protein CASTASTREMLNEQFF.

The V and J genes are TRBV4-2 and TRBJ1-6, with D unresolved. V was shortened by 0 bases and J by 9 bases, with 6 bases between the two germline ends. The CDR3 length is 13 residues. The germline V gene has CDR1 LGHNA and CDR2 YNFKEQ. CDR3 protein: CASSQDITSPLHF. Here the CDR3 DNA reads TGTGCCAGCAGCCAAGATATTACTTCACCCCTCCACTTT.

CDR3 sequence reads: CASSSGVSGNEQFF. The DNA for the CDR3 is TGTGCCAGCAGTTCAGGGGTTTCCGGGAATGAGCAGTTCTTC. This chain connects TRBV27 to TRBJ2-1; possibly TRBD1 for D (6 bases). This CDR3 spans 14 amino acids. CDR1 MNHEY and CDR2 SMNVEV come from the germline V gene (reference sequence). Trimming cost V 4 bases and J 7 bases, with 14 bases left between them.

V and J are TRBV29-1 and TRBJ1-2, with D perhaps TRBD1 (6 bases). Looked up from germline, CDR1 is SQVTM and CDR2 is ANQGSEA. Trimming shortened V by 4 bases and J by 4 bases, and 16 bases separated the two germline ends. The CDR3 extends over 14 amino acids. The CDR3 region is CSVVGGGLVYGYTF. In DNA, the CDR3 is TGCAGCGTTGTAGGTGGGGGGCTGGTCTATGGCTACACCTTC. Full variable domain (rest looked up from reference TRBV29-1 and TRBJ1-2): SAVISQKPSRDICQRGTSLTIQCQVDSQVTMMFWYRQQPGQSLTLIATANQGSEATYESGFVIDKFPISRPNLTFSTLTVSNMSPEDSSIYLCSVVGGGLVYGYTFGSGTRLTVV.

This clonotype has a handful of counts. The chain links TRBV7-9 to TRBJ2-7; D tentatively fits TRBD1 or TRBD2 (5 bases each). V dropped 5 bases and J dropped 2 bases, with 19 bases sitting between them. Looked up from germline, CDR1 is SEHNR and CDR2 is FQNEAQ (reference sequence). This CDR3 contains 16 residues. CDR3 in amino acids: CASSNRGQGATYEQYF. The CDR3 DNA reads TGTGCCAGCAGCAATAGAGGGCAGGGTGCGACCTACGAGCAGTACTTC.

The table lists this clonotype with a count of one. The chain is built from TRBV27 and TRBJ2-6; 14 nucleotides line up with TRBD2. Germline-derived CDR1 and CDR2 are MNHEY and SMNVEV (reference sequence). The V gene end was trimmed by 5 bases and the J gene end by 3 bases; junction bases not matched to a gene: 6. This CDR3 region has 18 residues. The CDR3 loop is CASSQGLAGEGGANVLTF. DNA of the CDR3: TGTGCCAGCAGTCAGGGACTAGCGGGAGAAGGTGGGGCCAACGTCCTGACTTTC.

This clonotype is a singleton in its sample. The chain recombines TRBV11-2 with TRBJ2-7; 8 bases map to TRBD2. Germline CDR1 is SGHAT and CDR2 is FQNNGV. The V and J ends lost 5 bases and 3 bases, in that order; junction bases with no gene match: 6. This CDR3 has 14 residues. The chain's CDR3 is CASSAGTRNYEQYF. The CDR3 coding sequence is TGTGCCAGCAGCGCCGGGACTAGGAACTACGAGCAGTACTTC.

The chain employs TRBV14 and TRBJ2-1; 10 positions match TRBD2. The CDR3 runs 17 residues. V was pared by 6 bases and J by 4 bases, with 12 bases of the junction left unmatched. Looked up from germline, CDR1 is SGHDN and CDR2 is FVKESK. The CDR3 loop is CASSPLASGSIYNEQFF. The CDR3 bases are TGTGCCAGCAGTCCCTTGGCTAGCGGGAGCATTTACAATGAGCAGTTCTTC.

This CDR3 reads CASSDTSLNYGYTF. The DNA of the CDR3 is TGCGCCAGCAGCGACACCAGCCTTAACTATGGCTACACCTTC. The chain links TRBV4-1 to TRBJ1-2; D uncertain. Germline-derived CDR1 and CDR2 are MGHRA and YSYEKL. V was shortened by 5 bases and J by 1 base, with 11 bases between the two germline ends. CDR3 length: 14 residues.

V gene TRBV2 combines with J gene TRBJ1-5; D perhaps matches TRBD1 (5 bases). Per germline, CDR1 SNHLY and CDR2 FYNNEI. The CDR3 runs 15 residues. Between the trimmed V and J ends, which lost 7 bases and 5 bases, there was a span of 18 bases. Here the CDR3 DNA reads TGTGCCAGCAAGTTCAGGGAGGAAGGGGATCAGCCCCAGCATTTT. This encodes CASKFREEGDQPQHF. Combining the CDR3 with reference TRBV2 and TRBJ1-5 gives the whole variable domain EPEVTQTPSHQVTQMGQEVILRCVPISNHLYFYWYRQILGQKVEFLVSFYNNEISEKSEIFDDQFSVERPDGSNFTLKIRSTKLEDSAMYFCASKFREEGDQPQHFGDGTRLSIL.

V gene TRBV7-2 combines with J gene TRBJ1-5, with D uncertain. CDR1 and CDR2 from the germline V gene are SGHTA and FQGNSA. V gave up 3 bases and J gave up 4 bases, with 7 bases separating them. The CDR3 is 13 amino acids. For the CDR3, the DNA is TGTGCCAGCAGCTTTGGCAAAAATCAGCCCCAGCATTTT. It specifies CASSFGKNQPQHF.